The 2 T cell receptor beta chains below all came from one sample that was sequenced in a study of cytomegalovirus exposure and HLA in healthy donors (dated by TCRdb to about 2017). Library preparation was by the immunoSEQ multiplex PCR assay. For the multiplex PCR, a mixture combining 60 forward primers for TCR Vbeta segments and 13 reverse primers for TCR Jbeta segments was used. Entries here come from immuneACCESS through TCRdb and include only in-frame sequences with V and J called. Some clones fail to appear in such tables; in the studies checked, an unresolved V gene covers under half of the shortfall, and the cause of the remainder is unknown. The record for this sample contains 150,000 or so clones. 1.5% to 2% of the sample is held by the ten biggest clonotypes. The sequenced sample consisted of PBMCs. All receptors derive from a woman between 45 and 60 years old in good health and CMV-seronegative.

The chain is built from TRBV5-1 and TRBJ2-5; no firm D call. CDR3 size: 11 residues. V lost 5 bases, J lost 2 bases, and 4 bases lay in between. Germline-derived CDR1 and CDR2 are SGHRS and YFSETQ. The CDR3 sequence is CASSKQETQYF. DNA of the CDR3: TGCGCCAGCAGTAAACAAGAGACCCAGTACTTC.

The J gene is TRBJ2-6, the V gene TRBV29-1, with TRBD1 identical over 7 bases. CDR1 is SQVTM and CDR2 is ANQGSEA in the germline V gene. The CDR3 runs to 15 residues. The V and J ends lost 5 bases and 0 bases, in that order; junction bases with no gene match: 4. The CDR3 loop is CSVTGATSGANVLTF. In nucleotides, the CDR3 is TGCAGCGTTACAGGGGCCACCTCTGGGGCCAACGTCCTGACTTTC. The full variable domain, with the rest looked up from reference TRBV29-1 and TRBJ2-6, is SAVISQKPSRDICQRGTSLTIQCQVDSQVTMMFWYRQQPGQSLTLIATANQGSEATYESGFVIDKFPISRPNLTFSTLTVSNMSPEDSSIYLCSVTGATSGANVLTFGAGSRLTVL.